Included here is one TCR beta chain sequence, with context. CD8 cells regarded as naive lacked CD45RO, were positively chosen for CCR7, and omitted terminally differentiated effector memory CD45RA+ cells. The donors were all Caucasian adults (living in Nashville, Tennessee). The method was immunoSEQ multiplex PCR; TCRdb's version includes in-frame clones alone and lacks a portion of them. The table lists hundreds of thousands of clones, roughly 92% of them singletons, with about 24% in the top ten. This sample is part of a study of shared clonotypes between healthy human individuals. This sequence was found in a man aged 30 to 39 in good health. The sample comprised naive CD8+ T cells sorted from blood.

The CDR3 loop is CASNTGMEAGELFF. In DNA form, the CDR3 reads TGTGCCAGCAACACCGGGATGGAAGCCGGGGAGCTGTTTTTT. The chain couples TRBV27 to TRBJ2-2, with a tentative D call TRBD2 (5 bases). Germline V gene sequence: CDR1 MNHEY, CDR2 SMNVEV (reference sequence). Between the trimmed V and J ends, which lost 7 bases and 6 bases, there was a span of 15 bases. The CDR3 is 14 amino acids.